This TCR beta chain stems from a study of T cells after yellow fever vaccination. MiXCR was run by TCRdb on the 5' RACE reads, yielding one entry per CDR3 protein. The data hold about 75,000 distinct CDR3 sequences, with about 7.2% observed a single time. On this clonotype: Its matching antigen is unknown.

Study conclusions and caveats: Post-booster samples contained most primary-vaccination clones (approximately 96% CD4, 88% CD8).

CDR1 and CDR2 from the germline V gene are SEHNR and FQNEAQ (reference sequence). The V end lost 5 bases, the J end lost 1 base, and 14 bases lay between the germline ends. The CDR3 extends over 15 amino acids. The chain combines TRBV7-9 with TRBJ2-5; D unclear. This receptor was obtained from a man between 18 and 35 years old who received the YFV17D yellow fever vaccine. Here the sequenced sample was CD8+ T cells sorted from PBMCs, taken 10 to 11 days after the first yellow fever vaccination. The CDR3 nucleotides read TGTGCCAGCAGCGGTTTTCTTGGAGCCCAAGAGACCCAGTACTTC. This gives the protein CASSGFLGAQETQYF.